The present T cell receptor (beta chain) was sequenced within a study of long-term antiretroviral therapy in people with HIV. Study conclusions and caveats: After ART, diversity increased yet remained lower than transplant donor controls.

Turning to this clone: Its cognate antigen is unknown.

There are 19 residues in the CDR3. Germline-derived CDR1 and CDR2 are LNHNV and YYDKDF (reference sequence). V gave up 0 bases and J gave up 5 bases; unmatched junction bases: 12. Inclusion required at least two post-ART and at least one pre-ART PBMC samples. Researchers report immunoSEQ v3.0 was run at survey level. It was roughly 40,000-55,000 T-cell genomes per sample that sequencing targeted. Repertoires were generated with immunoSEQ multiplex PCR, while TCRdb's copy carries only in-frame clones and drops some. Seen here are tens of thousands of clones, roughly 96% observed once, and the top ten hold around 7.6%.

Sequencing was performed on unsorted PBMCs, taken more than 6 years after starting antiretroviral therapy. This TCR derives from a man aged 30-40 years with HIV. The chain is built from TRBV15 and TRBJ2-2, with TRBD1 matching over 10 bases. CDR3 sequence: CATSRDFGTGVVATGELFF. The CDR3 nucleotides read TGTGCCACCAGCAGAGATTTTGGGACAGGGGTCGTAGCAACCGGGGAGCTGTTTTTT. The full variable domain, completed using reference TRBV15 and TRBJ2-2, is DAMVIQNPRYQVTQFGKPVTLSCSQTLNHNVMYWYQQKSSQAPKLLFHYYDKDFNNEADTPDNFQSRRPNTSFCFLDIRSPGLGDTAMYLCATSRDFGTGVVATGELFFGEGSRLTVL.